This T cell receptor beta chain was captured in a study of T-cell memory formation after mild COVID-19. Turning to the study itself: The TCR clusters were mostly specific to one donor. Whole-study findings and limits: CM and EM subsets held most contracting CD4+ clones; EMRA held CD8+ ones. Contracting clones from day 15 to 85 showed balanced CD4/CD8; later expanders favored CD4+. The finding that pre-infection memory included some responding clones suggested that cross-reactive memory joined.

TCRdb redid the calling of the 5' RACE reads with MiXCR, one entry per CDR3 protein. The top ten clones hold 22% of a sample with 380,000 or so distinct CDR3 sequences, about an eighth of them seen once. About this clonotype itself: Its target is unknown.

The V gene's germline CDR1 is KGHSH and CDR2 LQKENI. V shed 5 bases and J 8 bases; nucleotides not matched to a gene: 6. This CDR3 contains 13 residues. The rearrangement uses TRBV18 and TRBJ2-4; the match to TRBD2 covers 7 bases. The source is a man between 18 and 29 years old who had mild COVID-19 (a few samples of this study predate the infection). Cell type and time point are not known. Sequenced: PBMCs or a T cell subset sorted from them (not recorded which). The CDR3 reads CASSSSGEDIQYF. The CDR3 DNA follows: TGTGCCAGCTCATCGAGCGGGGAGGACATTCAGTACTTC.